Sequencing of this T cell receptor beta chain was carried out in a study of T-cell reconstitution after alpha-beta-depleted transplantation in children. Per the germline V gene, CDR1 is LNHDA and CDR2 is SQIVND (reference sequence). This CDR3 has 15 residues. V was trimmed by 1 base and J by 5 bases, leaving 11 bases between them. Library preparation (for TCRbeta) was performed with unique molecular identifiers. TCRdb re-called the PCR reads with MiXCR, one entry per CDR3 protein. The sample gives hundreds of thousands of distinct CDR3 sequences, around 13% of which show up once; 2.2% is in the top ten.

The chain is built from TRBV19 and TRBJ1-4; D is ambiguous. This TCR was sampled from a male patient aged 10 to 17 who had a stem cell transplant for acute myeloid leukemia, so the T cells may come from the graft donor. This specimen was PBMCs, mostly from graft donor cells, taken 360 days after TCRalphabeta/CD19-depleted stem cell transplant. CDR3 in DNA: TGTGCCAGTAGTATAGGACGAGGACCGAATGAAAAACTGTTTTTT. It specifies CASSIGRGPNEKLFF.